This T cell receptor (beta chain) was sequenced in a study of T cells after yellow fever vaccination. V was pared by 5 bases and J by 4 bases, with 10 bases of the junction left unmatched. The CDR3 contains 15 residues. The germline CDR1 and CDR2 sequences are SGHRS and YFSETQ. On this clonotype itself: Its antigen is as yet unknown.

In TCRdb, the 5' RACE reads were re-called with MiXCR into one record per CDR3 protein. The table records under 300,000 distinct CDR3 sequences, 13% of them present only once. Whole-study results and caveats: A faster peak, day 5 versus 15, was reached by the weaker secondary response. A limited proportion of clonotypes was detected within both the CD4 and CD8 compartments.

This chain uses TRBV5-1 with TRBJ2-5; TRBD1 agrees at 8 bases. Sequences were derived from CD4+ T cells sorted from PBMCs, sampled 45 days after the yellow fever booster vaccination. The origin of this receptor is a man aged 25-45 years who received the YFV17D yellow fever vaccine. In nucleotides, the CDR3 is TGCGCCAGCAGGGGCGGACAGGGAAGAAGAGAGACCCAGTACTTC. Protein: CASRGGQGRRETQYF.